The 25 T cell receptor beta chains given below trace back to one sample, sequenced in a study of cytomegalovirus exposure and HLA in healthy donors. PCR employed 60 Vbeta and 13 Jbeta primers. TCRdb's table, derived via immunoSEQ multiplex PCR, lists solely in-frame clones and lacks some. The table includes more than 20,000 clones, around 70% detected once. The sample consisted of PBMCs. All receptors derive from a woman between 45 and 60 years old in good health and CMV-seronegative.

This clone has a handful of counts. V and J are TRBV28 and TRBJ1-5; no clear D. The CDR3 has 15 amino acids. Germline V gene lookup returns CDR1 MDHEN and CDR2 SYDVKM. V lost 3 bases and J 1 base, leaving 10 bases between the germline ends. The CDR3 DNA sequence: TGTGCCAGCAGTTTGGGCCCGTTAAGCAATCAGCCCCAGCATTTT. It codes for CASSLGPLSNQPQHF.

This clone appeared once. CDR3 region: CASSYDAGFEQFF. The DNA for the CDR3 is TGTGCCAGCAGCTACGACGCGGGATTCGAGCAGTTCTTC. This chain connects TRBV7-7 to TRBJ2-1, with a weak D call TRBD2 (6 bases). The CDR3 contains 13 residues. The germline V gene encodes CDR1 SSHAT and CDR2 FNYEAQ (reference sequence). V was clipped by 4 bases and J by 10 bases, with 14 bases between them. The full variable domain, with the rest looked up from reference TRBV7-7 and TRBJ2-1, is GAGVSQSPRYKVTKRGQDVTLRCDPISSHATLYWYQQALGQGPEFLTYFNYEAQPDKSGLPSDRFSAERPEGSISTLTIQRTEQRDSAMYRCASSYDAGFEQFFGPGTRLTVL.

The V and J genes are TRBV5-5 and TRBJ1-2; no firm D call. CDR1 is SGHKS and CDR2 is YYEKEE in the germline V gene (reference sequence). The CDR3 runs to 11 residues. V was trimmed by 2 bases and J by 13 bases, leaving 12 bases between them. The CDR3 DNA reads TGTGCCAGCAGCTTCGAACGCGGGTCCACCTTC. Translating it yields CASSFERGSTF.

The rearrangement links TRBV5-6 to TRBJ1-4; D is unresolved. Trimming cost V 2 bases and J 0 bases, with 5 bases left between them. Per germline, CDR1 SGHDT and CDR2 YYEEEE. The CDR3 runs to 14 residues. This chain's CDR3 is CASSLVATNEKLFF. CDR3 DNA: TGTGCCAGCAGCTTAGTAGCAACTAATGAAAAACTGTTTTTT.

The chain uses TRBV29-1 and TRBJ1-2; 7 nucleotides line up with TRBD1. Germline CDR1 SQVTM, CDR2 ANQGSEA. The V segment lost 4 bases and the J segment 0 bases; nucleotides outside the gene matches: 2. CDR3 size: 13 residues. The CDR3 nucleotides are TGCAGCGTTGCGGGACAGACTAACTATGGCTACACCTTC. Encoded protein: CSVAGQTNYGYTF.

The V and J genes are TRBV20-1 and TRBJ1-1, with a tentative D call TRBD1 (5 bases). The CDR3 runs to 11 residues. V was trimmed by 6 bases and J by 11 bases, leaving 16 bases between them. Germline values: CDR1 DFQATT, CDR2 SNEGSKA (reference sequence). CDR3 DNA sequence: TGCAGTGCCCCGAAGGACATAGGGGCTTTCTTT. It specifies CSAPKDIGAFF.

The J gene is TRBJ1-6, the V gene TRBV6-5; 7 nucleotides line up with TRBD1. The CDR3 extends over 16 amino acids. Losses at the gene ends were 2 bases for V and 5 bases for J; bases not matched to a gene: 6. The germline V gene encodes CDR1 MNHEY and CDR2 SVGAGI. Written as DNA, the CDR3 is TGTGCCAGCAGTTACATGGGACAGCCAAATAATTCACCCCTCCACTTT. It codes for CASSYMGQPNNSPLHF.

The chain employs TRBV11-3 and TRBJ2-3; weak D call: TRBD2 (5 bases). This CDR3 region has 12 residues. Trimming took 1 base from V and 7 from J, leaving 6 bases between them. Germline lookup yields CDR1 SGHNT and CDR2 YENEEA. CDR3 in amino acids: CASSLVANTQYF. The CDR3 region has the DNA TGTGCCAGCAGCTTAGTAGCGAATACGCAGTATTTT.

This clone ranks as medium-sized. The gene calls are TRBV6-5 and TRBJ2-7, with a tentative D call TRBD1 (5 bases). V lost 6 bases, J lost 7 bases, and 13 bases lay in between. Germline V gene data show CDR1 as MNHEY and CDR2 as SVGAGI. The CDR3 totals 12 residues. CDR3 protein: CASSLTQGEQYF. CDR3 nucleotides: TGTGCCAGCAGCCTTACCCAGGGAGAGCAGTACTTC.

This clone was detected a few times. The gene calls are TRBV6-4 and TRBJ2-2; TRBD2 matches at 12 bases. V trimming: 7 bases; J trimming: 4 bases; junction bases outside the gene matches: 4. This CDR3 has 15 amino acids. The germline gives CDR1 MRHNA, CDR2 SNTAGT. The DNA of the CDR3 is TGTGCCAGCACCCCACTAGCGGGAGGCACCGGGGAGCTGTTTTTT. Translated: CASTPLAGGTGELFF.

This clone was picked up a small number of times. The chain recombines TRBV25-1 with TRBJ1-1; TRBD1 is a possible D gene (6 bases). The ends were cut back, 3 bases at V and 4 bases at J, with 12 bases in the middle. CDR3 length equals 14 residues. Germline V gene sequence: CDR1 MGHDK, CDR2 SYGVNS. The CDR3: CASSENRDGTEAFF. The DNA for the CDR3 is TGTGCCAGCAGTGAGAACAGGGATGGCACTGAAGCTTTCTTT.

V usage is TRBV6-1 and J usage is TRBJ1-2; TRBD1 is a possible D gene (6 bases). The V gene lost 5 bases and the J gene lost 4 bases, with 11 bases spanning the gap. CDR3 length equals 13 residues. Germline V gene data show CDR1 as MNHNS and CDR2 as SASEGT. CDR3 sequence: CASSRGGLYGYTF. The CDR3 DNA is TGTGCCAGCAGTAGGGGGGGCCTCTATGGCTACACCTTC.

The rearrangement uses TRBV7-6 and TRBJ2-5; possibly TRBD2 for D (7 bases). The V gene lost 4 bases and the J gene lost 5 bases, with 17 bases spanning the gap. Looked up from germline, CDR1 is SGHVS and CDR2 is FNYEAQ. The CDR3 contains 15 residues. The CDR3 region is CASSSRLRGGETQYF. The CDR3 nucleotides are TGTGCCAGCAGCTCCCGTCTCAGGGGAGGGGAGACCCAGTACTTC.

J is TRBJ2-7 and V is TRBV15; 8 positions agree with TRBD1. In germline, CDR1 is LNHNV, CDR2 YYDKDF (reference sequence). This CDR3 has 14 amino acids. With 5 bases clipped from V and 5 bases from J, the junction kept 8 bases outside the gene matches. The CDR3, as DNA: TGTGCCACCAGCCCTTGGGACAGGAGTAACGAGCAGTACTTC. Translation: CATSPWDRSNEQYF.

This chain joins TRBV5-6 and TRBJ1-5; D is ambiguous. The CDR3 sequence is 16 residues long. CDR1 is SGHDT, CDR2 YYEEEE, per germline. V was trimmed by 0 bases and J by 2 bases, leaving 12 bases between them. CDR3 nucleotides: TGTGCCAGCAGCTTGGGGCAGACAATAGGCAATCAGCCCCAGCATTTT. This gives the protein CASSLGQTIGNQPQHF.

The rearrangement joins TRBV13 to TRBJ1-4; 7 bases map to TRBD1. V was clipped by 5 bases and J by 8 bases; unmatched bases: 11. The CDR3 has 15 residues. Germline CDR1 and CDR2: PRHDT and FYEKMQ (reference sequence). This chain's CDR3 is CASSNRGGPGEKLFF. Here the CDR3 DNA reads TGTGCCAGCAGCAATCGAGGGGGCCCTGGCGAAAAACTGTTTTTT.

The chain uses TRBV7-9 and TRBJ2-7; a weak D match, TRBD2 (6 bases). Trimming took 5 bases from V and 0 from J, leaving 20 bases between them. CDR3 length: 17 amino acids. In germline, CDR1 is SEHNR, CDR2 FQNEAQ (reference sequence). DNA of the CDR3: TGTGCCAGCAGCATAATGAAACAACGGGGGTTCTCCTACGAGCAGTACTTC. It is translated as CASSIMKQRGFSYEQYF.

The CDR3 bases are TGCGCCAGCAGTGAGTCGGCTAGCGGGGGAGGGTACGAGCAGTACTTC. It translates to CASSESASGGGYEQYF. The V call is TRBV10-1, the J call TRBJ2-7; 10 nucleotides align to TRBD2. The CDR3 runs 16 residues. V shed 0 bases, J shed 4 bases, and the junction held 6 bases outside the gene matches. CDR1 and CDR2 from the germline V gene are WNHNN and SYGVQD (reference sequence).

The CDR3 sequence: CASNRGQAYEQYF. The CDR3 DNA reads as TGTGCCAGCAACCGGGGACAGGCCTACGAGCAGTACTTC. The chain links TRBV6-5 to TRBJ2-7; 8 bases are a match to TRBD1. V lost 7 bases to trimming and J lost 2 bases; unmatched junction nucleotides: 4. Germline lookup yields CDR1 MNHEY and CDR2 SVGAGI. The CDR3 extends over 13 amino acids.

The rearrangement links TRBV4-1 to TRBJ1-6, with 8 bases matching TRBD1. The junction had 6 bases not matched to a gene; V was cut back by 5 bases and J by 9 bases. Germline V gene data show CDR1 as MGHRA and CDR2 as YSYEKL. The CDR3 covers 14 residues. The CDR3 nucleotides are TGCGCCAGCAGCGGCCGAGACAGGGGTTCACCCCTCCACTTT. This encodes CASSGRDRGSPLHF.

The chain uses TRBV4-1 and TRBJ2-6; tentative D call: TRBD1 (5 bases). This CDR3 is 16 amino acids long. V dropped 4 bases and J dropped 0 bases, with 10 bases sitting between them. Germline-derived CDR1 and CDR2 are MGHRA and YSYEKL. This CDR3 is CASSPTTGSGANVLTF. The CDR3 nucleotides read TGCGCCAGCAGCCCCACCACAGGCTCTGGGGCCAACGTCCTGACTTTC.

This clone was observed a few times. The V gene is TRBV19, the J gene TRBJ1-1, with D tentatively TRBD1 (6 bases). This CDR3 is 13 amino acids long. V lost 5 bases and J lost 2, with 9 bases in between. The germline V gene has CDR1 LNHDA and CDR2 SQIVND (reference sequence). CDR3 DNA: TGTGCCAGTAGTGGACAGATCAACACTGAAGCTTTCTTT. Translating it yields CASSGQINTEAFF.

The chain carries TRBV29-1 and TRBJ2-3, with 8 nucleotides matching TRBD2. Trimming at V came to 6 bases and at J to 6 bases, leaving 8 bases not matched to a gene. Germline CDR1 SQVTM, CDR2 ANQGSEA. The CDR3 runs to 13 residues. DNA of the CDR3: TGCAGCGTAAGTGGCGGGAGGTACGATACGCAGTATTTT. This sequence encodes CSVSGGRYDTQYF.

This clone was seen only a few times. This chain's CDR3 is CASSQEPGRGEKLFF. DNA for the CDR3: TGCGCCAGCAGCCAAGAGCCCGGGAGGGGGGAAAAACTGTTTTTT. V usage is TRBV4-1 and J usage is TRBJ1-4, with a weak D call TRBD1 (6 bases). Trimming removed 0 bases from V and 8 bases from J, with 13 bases in between. The CDR3 is 15 residues long. Germline-derived CDR1 and CDR2 are MGHRA and YSYEKL.

The CDR3 bases are TGCAGCGTTGCCGCATCGGGACAGGGCTCACCCCTCCACTTT. Translated, it gives CSVAASGQGSPLHF. This chain joins TRBV29-1 and TRBJ1-6; 9 nucleotides line up with TRBD1. This CDR3 spans 14 amino acids. Per the germline V gene, CDR1 is SQVTM and CDR2 is ANQGSEA. The J segment lost 10 bases and the V segment lost 4 bases, leaving 8 bases of the junction unmatched.